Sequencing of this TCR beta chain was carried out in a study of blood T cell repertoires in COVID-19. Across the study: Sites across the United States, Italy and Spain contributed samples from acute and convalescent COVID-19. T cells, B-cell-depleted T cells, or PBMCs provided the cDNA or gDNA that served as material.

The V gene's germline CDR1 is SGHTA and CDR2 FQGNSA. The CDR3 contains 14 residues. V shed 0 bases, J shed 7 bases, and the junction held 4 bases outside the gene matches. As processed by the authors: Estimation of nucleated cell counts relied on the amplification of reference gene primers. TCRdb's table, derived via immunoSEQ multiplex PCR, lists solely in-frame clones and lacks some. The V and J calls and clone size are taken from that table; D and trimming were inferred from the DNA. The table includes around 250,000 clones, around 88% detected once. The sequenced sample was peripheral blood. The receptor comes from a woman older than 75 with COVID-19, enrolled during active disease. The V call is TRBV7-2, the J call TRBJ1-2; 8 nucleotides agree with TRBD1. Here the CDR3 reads CASSLAGQGGGYTF. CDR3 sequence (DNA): TGTGCCAGCAGCTTAGCCGGACAGGGTGGTGGCTACACCTTC.